This record looks at one T cell receptor beta chain sequence and its context. This sample was included in a study of blood T cell repertoires in COVID-19. CDR1 is KGHSH and CDR2 is LQKENI in the germline V gene. V lost 6 bases and J lost 1, with 10 bases in between. The CDR3 spans 14 residues. In the original processing: Estimation of nucleated cell counts relied on the amplification of reference gene primers. Repertoires were generated with immunoSEQ multiplex PCR, while TCRdb's copy carries only in-frame clones and drops some. For V, J and clone size, that table is used; D and trimming come from the DNA. In the table there are 80,000 to 130,000 clones, 90% to 95% of which are singletons.

Input material: peripheral blood. The receptor's source is a man in his sixties with acute or convalescent COVID-19. The rearrangement links TRBV18 to TRBJ1-5; no definite D call. The CDR3 loop is CASSPDMSNQPQHF. The CDR3 DNA reads as TGTGCCAGCTCGCCCGACATGAGCAATCAGCCCCAGCATTTT. Using reference TRBV18 and TRBJ1-5 for the parts outside the CDR3, the full variable domain is NAGVMQNPRHLVRRRGQEARLRCSPMKGHSHVYWYRQLPEEGLKFMVYLQKENIIDESGMPKERFSAEFPKEGPSILRIQQVVRGDSAAYFCASSPDMSNQPQHFGDGTRLSIL.